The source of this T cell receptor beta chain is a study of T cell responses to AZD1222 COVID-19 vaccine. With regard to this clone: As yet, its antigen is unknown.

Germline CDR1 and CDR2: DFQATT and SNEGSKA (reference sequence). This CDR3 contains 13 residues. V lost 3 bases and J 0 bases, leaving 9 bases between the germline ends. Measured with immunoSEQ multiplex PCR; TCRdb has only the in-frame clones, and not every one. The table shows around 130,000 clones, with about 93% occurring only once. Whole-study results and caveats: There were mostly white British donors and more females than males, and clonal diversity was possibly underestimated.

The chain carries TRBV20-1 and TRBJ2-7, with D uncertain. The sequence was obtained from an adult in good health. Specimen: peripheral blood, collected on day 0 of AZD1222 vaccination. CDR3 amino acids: CSASRVSSYEQYF. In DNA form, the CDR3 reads TGCAGTGCTAGTCGTGTTAGCTCCTACGAGCAGTACTTC.